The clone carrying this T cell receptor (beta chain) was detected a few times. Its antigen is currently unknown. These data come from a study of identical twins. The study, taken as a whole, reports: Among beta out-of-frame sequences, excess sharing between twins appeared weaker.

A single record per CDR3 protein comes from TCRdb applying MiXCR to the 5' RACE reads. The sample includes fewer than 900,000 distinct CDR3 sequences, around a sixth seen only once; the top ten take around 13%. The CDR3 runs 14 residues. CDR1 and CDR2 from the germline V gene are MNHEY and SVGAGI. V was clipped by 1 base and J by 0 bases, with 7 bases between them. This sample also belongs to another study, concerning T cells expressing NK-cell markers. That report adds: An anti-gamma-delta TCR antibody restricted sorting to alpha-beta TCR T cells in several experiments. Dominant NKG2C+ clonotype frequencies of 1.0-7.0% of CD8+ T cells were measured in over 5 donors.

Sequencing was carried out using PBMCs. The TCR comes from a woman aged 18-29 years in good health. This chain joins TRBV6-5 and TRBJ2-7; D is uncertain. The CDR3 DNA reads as TGTGCCAGCAGTTACTTCGAGGACTCCTACGAGCAGTACTTC. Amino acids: CASSYFEDSYEQYF.